This T cell receptor beta chain was sequenced during a study of T-cell reconstitution after alpha-beta-depleted transplantation in children. V gave up 5 bases and J gave up 4 bases; unmatched junction bases: 5. Germline V gene lookup returns CDR1 LGHNA and CDR2 YSLEER. The CDR3 covers 15 residues. TCRbeta library construction was performed incorporating unique molecular identifiers. In TCRdb, the PCR reads were re-called with MiXCR into one record per CDR3 protein. Found here are 440,000 or so distinct CDR3 sequences, approximately 10% of them singletons; the top ten hold 4.5% to 7%. This TCR derives from a human donor who donated a stem cell graft to a child with acute myeloid leukemia. The sample here was PBMCs from the stem cell graft donor, taken from the stem cell graft. The rearrangement uses TRBV4-3 and TRBJ2-2, with 9 bases matching TRBD2. CDR3 protein: CASSARTSATGELFF. As DNA, the CDR3 is TGCGCCAGCAGCGCCCGGACTAGCGCCACCGGGGAGCTGTTTTTT.